The entry below gives a single TCR beta chain sequence along with its context. Source study methods: Amplification of reference gene primers provided the estimated nucleated cell counts. Clones were sequenced by immunoSEQ multiplex PCR, and TCRdb holds only the in-frame ones, with some missing. Clone size and V and J calls were adopted from that table, with D and trimming inferred from the DNA. This sample has around 50,000 clones, with roughly 80% found just once. The data originate from a study of blood T cell repertoires in COVID-19. Study-level background: Researchers got acute and convalescent COVID-19 samples from the United States, Italy and Spain. T cells, B-cell-depleted T cells, or PBMCs provided the cDNA or gDNA that served as material.

There are 15 residues in the CDR3. V lost 3 bases, J lost 8 bases, and 17 bases lay in between. Per germline, CDR1 SGHTA and CDR2 FQGNSA. The material sequenced was peripheral blood. The TCR originated in a woman between 55 and 75 years old with acute or convalescent COVID-19. The chain combines TRBV7-2 with TRBJ1-5, with D perhaps matching TRBD1 (6 bases). The CDR3 region is CASSLTAGGWKPQHF. Here the CDR3 DNA reads TGTGCCAGCAGCTTGACGGCTGGGGGCTGGAAGCCCCAGCATTTT.